A single T cell receptor beta chain is shown here with its context. Sequencing used immunoSEQ multiplex PCR; TCRdb keeps in-frame clones, though not all of them. The repertoire holds roughly 95,000 clones, roughly 87% seen once, with roughly 2% in the top ten. The time point here: pretreatment peripheral blood. The sample comes from a study of PD-L1 blockade in urothelial cancer. There are 15 residues in the CDR3. Between the trimmed V and J ends, which lost 1 base and 0 bases, there was a span of 9 bases. From germline, CDR1 is LNHDA and CDR2 SQIVND (reference sequence). The chain employs TRBV19 and TRBJ1-1, with a possible D match to TRBD1 (5 bases). This sequence was found in a man aged 55 to 70 with urothelial cancer. The input for sequencing was PBMCs, taken around atezolizumab (anti-PD-L1) treatment. CDR3 loop: CASSIGGSLNTEAFF. CDR3 in DNA: TGTGCCAGTAGTATAGGGGGCAGCTTGAACACTGAAGCTTTCTTT.